These 9 T cell receptor beta chains share one sample of origin, sequenced in a study of neurological immune-mediated disorders. TCRdb passed the 5' RACE reads through MiXCR, listing each CDR3 protein once. The sample holds around 56,000 distinct CDR3 sequences; under 30% are singletons and the top ten take about 4.3%. Time point of the sample: technical triplicate 2. The source material was PBMCs. Source of these receptors: a man in his sixties with HTLV-1-associated myelopathy (HAM/TSP).

Relative to its sample, this clonotype is medium-sized. The chain employs TRBV4-2 and TRBJ2-2; 8 positions match TRBD1. The CDR3 spans 17 residues. Germline CDR1 is LGHNA and CDR2 is YNFKEQ. Losses at the gene ends were 3 bases for V and 4 bases for J; bases not matched to a gene: 10. The CDR3 DNA reads TGTGCCAGCAGCCAGGGCCACAGGACAGGGATCACCGGGGAGCTGTTTTTT. It yields the protein CASSQGHRTGITGELFF.

By proportion, this clonotype is medium-sized. The chain employs TRBV4-1 and TRBJ1-2; 7 bases agree with TRBD1. Germline V gene sequence: CDR1 MGHRA, CDR2 YSYEKL. This CDR3 has 16 residues. With 3 bases clipped from V and 4 bases from J, the junction kept 11 bases outside the gene matches. The CDR3 spells CASSQDEGARGYGYTF. The CDR3 DNA follows: TGCGCCAGCAGCCAGGACGAGGGGGCGAGGGGCTATGGCTACACCTTC.

This clonotype was seen more than once but under ten times. The V call is TRBV12-3 or TRBV12-4, the J call TRBJ1-5, with TRBD1 matching 12 bases. The CDR3 spans 14 residues. Unmatched junction bases numbered 3, after V lost 6 bases and J lost 6 bases. CDR3 nucleotide sequence: TGTGCCAGCAGCGGGACAGGGGGCGGTCAGCCCCAGCATTTT. Translated: CASSGTGGGQPQHF.

There are many counts of this clonotype. V usage is TRBV3-1 and J usage is TRBJ1-2, with TRBD1 as a possible D gene (5 bases). Trimming left V 4 bases short and J 4 bases short, with 25 bases between. Per germline, CDR1 LGHDT and CDR2 YNNKEL (reference sequence). This CDR3 is built from 18 residues. CDR3 coding DNA: TGTGCCAGCAGCCGTACACATCTTTCAGGGCTGATAGGCTATGGCTACACCTTC. This translates into CASSRTHLSGLIGYGYTF.

This clonotype was seen at least ten times. V and J are TRBV6-5 and TRBJ2-1; the match to TRBD2 covers 13 bases. Germline CDR1 reads MNHEY; CDR2 reads SVGAGI. This CDR3 contains 15 residues. V trimming: 6 bases; J trimming: 9 bases; junction bases outside the gene matches: 8. DNA of the CDR3: TGTGCCAGCAGGCCCGGACTAGCGGGAGCCAGTGAGCAGTTCTTC. This codes for CASRPGLAGASEQFF.

This chain uses TRBV5-1 with TRBJ2-3; D is unresolved. The germline V gene has CDR1 SGHRS and CDR2 YFSETQ. V was shortened by 4 bases and J by 3 bases, with 12 bases between the two germline ends. This CDR3 has 14 amino acids. The CDR3 bases are TGCGCCAGCAGCCCCCAGGACGCAACAGATACGCAGTATTTT. Amino acid sequence: CASSPQDATDTQYF.

The chain is built from TRBV5-6 and TRBJ2-1; D possibly matches TRBD1 or TRBD2 (6 bases each). Germline CDR1 reads SGHDT; CDR2 reads YYEEEE. V dropped 5 bases and J dropped 5 bases, with 20 bases sitting between them. The CDR3 totals 16 residues. CDR3 region: CASRSRGDRHNNEQFF. The CDR3 coding sequence is TGTGCCAGCAGGTCGAGGGGGGATAGACATAACAATGAGCAGTTCTTC.

Ten or more counts support this clonotype. The chain employs TRBV28 and TRBJ2-6, with D hard to call. Deletions cut 8 bases from V and 1 base from J, with 9 bases between. The CDR3 is 14 amino acids. CDR1 is MDHEN, CDR2 SYDVKM, per germline. DNA of the CDR3: TGTGCCAGCCGGATGGGGTCTGGGGCCAACGTCCTGACTTTC. As protein: CASRMGSGANVLTF. The variable domain in full, completed from reference TRBV28 and TRBJ2-6, reads DVKVTQSSRYLVKRTGEKVFLECVQDMDHENMFWYRQDPGLGLRLIYFSYDVKMKEKGDIPEGYSVSREKKERFSLILESASTNQTSMYLCASRMGSGANVLTFGAGSRLTVL.

In this sample, this clonotype turned up many times. This sequence joins TRBV20-1 and TRBJ2-2; maybe TRBD1 (6 bases). This CDR3 region has 14 residues. V was shortened by 5 bases and J by 5 bases, with 15 bases between the two germline ends. Germline V gene data show CDR1 as DFQATT and CDR2 as SNEGSKA (reference sequence). Written as DNA, the CDR3 is TGCAGTGCTCCTACAGGGAGCCGAACCGGGGAGCTGTTTTTT. This sequence encodes CSAPTGSRTGELFF.